A selection of T cell receptor beta chains follows, all from one sample in a study of lymphopenia after photon versus proton radiotherapy. Profiled with immunoSEQ multiplex PCR; TCRdb holds only in-frame clones, not every one. The data contain under 30,000 clones, roughly 87% of them singletons. Sequences were derived from peripheral blood, sampled from a patient treated with proton-based radiotherapy. The receptors stem from a woman in her fifties or sixties with cholangiocarcinoma. Some clones in this sample may be carry-over from other donors' samples. Each CDR3 is given with its conserved first and last residue. The order of the fields is J gene, CDR3 length, clone size, D gene, V gene, CDR3 DNA, CDR3 protein. D genes are given only for firm matches. Clone size is not always given. Where it is, it says once, few, many or a class for expanded clones.

j_gene: TRBJ2-1
len: 11
abundance: .
d_gene: .
v_gene: TRBV5-1
CDR3nt: TGCGCCACCAGCCGGAGCAATGAGCCGTTCTTC
CDR3aa: CATSRSNEPFF

j_gene: TRBJ2-2
len: 15
abundance: .
d_gene: .
v_gene: TRBV6-5
CDR3nt: TGTGCCAGCAGCCTGAGACGTCCATACACCGGGGAGCTGTTTTTT
CDR3aa: CASSLRRPYTGELFF

j_gene: TRBJ1-2
len: 14
abundance: .
d_gene: TRBD1
v_gene: TRBV5-4
CDR3nt: TGTGCCACTCCGGACGGAGGGGGCGCTTCTGGCTACACCTTC
CDR3aa: CATPDGGGASGYTF

j_gene: TRBJ2-7
len: 12
abundance: .
d_gene: .
v_gene: TRBV6-1
CDR3nt: TGTGCCAGCAGTGAATCTGGTTACGAGCAGTACTTC
CDR3aa: CASSESGYEQYF

j_gene: TRBJ2-7
len: 14
abundance: .
d_gene: TRBD1
v_gene: TRBV6-1
CDR3nt: TGTGCCAGCAGTGAAGGGACAGGGGGGTACGAGCAGTACTTC
CDR3aa: CASSEGTGGYEQYF

j_gene: TRBJ2-1
len: 16
abundance: .
d_gene: TRBD2
v_gene: TRBV5-1
CDR3nt: TGCGCCAGCAGCTTGGGACTAGCGGGCTCCTACAATGAGCAGTTCTTC
CDR3aa: CASSLGLAGSYNEQFF

j_gene: TRBJ2-7
len: 13
abundance: .
d_gene: .
v_gene: TRBV30
CDR3nt: TGTGCCTGGAGTGGACAGGCTAGAGCCGAGCAGTACTTC
CDR3aa: CAWSGQARAEQYF

j_gene: TRBJ1-5
len: 15
abundance: once
d_gene: TRBD1
v_gene: TRBV19
CDR3nt: TGTGCCAGTAGTAGAGAGGGGGCAATCAATCAGCCCCAGCATTTT
CDR3aa: CASSREGAINQPQHF

j_gene: TRBJ1-1
len: 15
abundance: .
d_gene: TRBD1
v_gene: TRBV5-8
CDR3nt: TGTGCCAGCAGGGCGAAAGACAGGGCAATCACTGAAGCTTTCTTT
CDR3aa: CASRAKDRAITEAFF

j_gene: TRBJ2-3
len: 14
abundance: .
d_gene: TRBD1
v_gene: TRBV5-1
CDR3nt: TGCGCCAGCAGCCTGGAGGGGACAGGGAGTACGCAGTATTTT
CDR3aa: CASSLEGTGSTQYF

j_gene: TRBJ1-6
len: 14
abundance: .
d_gene: .
v_gene: TRBV4-1
CDR3nt: TGCGCCAGCAGCCAAGTCGAGGACTCACCACCCCTCCACTTT
CDR3aa: CASSQVEDSPPLHF

j_gene: TRBJ1-2
len: 13
abundance: once
d_gene: .
v_gene: TRBV6-6
CDR3nt: TGTGCCAGCAGTTACCCTGGATACTATGGCTACACCTTC
CDR3aa: CASSYPGYYGYTF

j_gene: TRBJ2-1
len: 15
abundance: once
d_gene: .
v_gene: TRBV4-1
CDR3nt: TGCGCCAGCAGAAGGGGAGCCTCCACCCGCAATGAGCAGTTCTTC
CDR3aa: CASRRGASTRNEQFF

j_gene: TRBJ2-7
len: 16
abundance: .
d_gene: TRBD1
v_gene: TRBV18
CDR3nt: TGTGCCAGCTCACCAAGTCTACAGGGGAGCTCCTACGAGCAGTACTTC
CDR3aa: CASSPSLQGSSYEQYF

j_gene: TRBJ2-4
len: 15
abundance: .
d_gene: TRBD1
v_gene: TRBV6-5
CDR3nt: TGTGCCAGCAGTTACTCAGGACAGGGGTTAAACATTCAGTACTTC
CDR3aa: CASSYSGQGLNIQYF

j_gene: TRBJ1-2
len: 13
abundance: once
d_gene: .
v_gene: TRBV5-4
CDR3nt: TGTGCCTATATCTGGGGGGTGAACTATGGCTACACCTTC
CDR3aa: CAYIWGVNYGYTF

j_gene: TRBJ2-7
len: 11
abundance: .
d_gene: .
v_gene: TRBV6-5
CDR3nt: TGTGCCAGCAGTCCGGGGGTCGAGCAGTACTTC
CDR3aa: CASSPGVEQYF

j_gene: TRBJ1-1
len: 9
abundance: once
d_gene: .
v_gene: TRBV20-1
CDR3nt: TGCAGTGCTAGAGAGGTCGCTTTCTTT
CDR3aa: CSAREVAFF

j_gene: TRBJ2-3
len: 13
abundance: .
d_gene: TRBD2
v_gene: TRBV11-3
CDR3nt: TGTGCCAGCGGAACCCGGGGAGGGGATACGCAGTATTTT
CDR3aa: CASGTRGGDTQYF

j_gene: TRBJ2-7
len: 13
abundance: .
d_gene: TRBD2
v_gene: TRBV19
CDR3nt: TGTGCCAGTAGTATCCCCTCGGGAGGAAGGCAGTACTTC
CDR3aa: CASSIPSGGRQYF

j_gene: TRBJ2-1
len: 15
abundance: once
d_gene: TRBD2
v_gene: TRBV7-2
CDR3nt: TGTGCCAGCAGCTCTATAGCGGGAGGGCGTTATGAGCAGTTCTTC
CDR3aa: CASSSIAGGRYEQFF

j_gene: TRBJ2-1
len: 17
abundance: .
d_gene: TRBD2
v_gene: TRBV4-1
CDR3nt: TGCGCCAGCCTCGGGACTAGCGGGAGGGCCGACTACAATGAGCAGTTCTTC
CDR3aa: CASLGTSGRADYNEQFF

j_gene: TRBJ2-2
len: 15
abundance: .
d_gene: TRBD1
v_gene: TRBV6-4
CDR3nt: TGTGCCAGCAGCCCCCGGACAGGGAACACCGGGGAGCTGTTTTTT
CDR3aa: CASSPRTGNTGELFF

j_gene: TRBJ2-3
len: 18
abundance: .
d_gene: TRBD2
v_gene: TRBV18
CDR3nt: TGTGCCAGCTCACCTTTTCTTCCTAGCGGGGGGATAACAGATACGCAGTATTTT
CDR3aa: CASSPFLPSGGITDTQYF